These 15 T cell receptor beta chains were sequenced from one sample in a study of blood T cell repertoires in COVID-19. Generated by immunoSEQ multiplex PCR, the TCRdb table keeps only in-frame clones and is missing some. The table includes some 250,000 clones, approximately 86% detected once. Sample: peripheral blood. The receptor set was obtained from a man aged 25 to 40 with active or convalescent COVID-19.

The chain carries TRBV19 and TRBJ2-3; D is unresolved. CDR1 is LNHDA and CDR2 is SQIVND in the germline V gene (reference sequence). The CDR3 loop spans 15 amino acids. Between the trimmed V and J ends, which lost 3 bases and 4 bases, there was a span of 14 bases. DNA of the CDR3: TGTGCCAGTAGTATCTTGCTACGAGGCCCAGATACGCAGTATTTT. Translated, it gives CASSILLRGPDTQYF.

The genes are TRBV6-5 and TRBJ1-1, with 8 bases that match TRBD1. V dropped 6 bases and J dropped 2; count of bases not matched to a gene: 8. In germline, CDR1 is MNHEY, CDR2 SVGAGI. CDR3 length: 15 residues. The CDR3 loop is CASRSQGAINTEAFF. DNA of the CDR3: TGTGCCAGCAGATCCCAGGGGGCAATTAACACTGAAGCTTTCTTT.

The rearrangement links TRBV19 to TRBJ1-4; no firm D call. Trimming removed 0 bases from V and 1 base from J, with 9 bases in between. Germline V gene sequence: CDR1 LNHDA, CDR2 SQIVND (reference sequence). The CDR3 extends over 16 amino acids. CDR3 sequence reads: CASSIDRRRTNEKLFF. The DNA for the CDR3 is TGTGCCAGTAGTATAGATCGCCGGAGAACTAATGAAAAACTGTTTTTT.

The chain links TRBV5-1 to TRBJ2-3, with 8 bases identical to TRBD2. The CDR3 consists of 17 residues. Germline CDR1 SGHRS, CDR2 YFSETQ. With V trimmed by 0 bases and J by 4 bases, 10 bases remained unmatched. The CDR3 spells CASSLVSSGLTADTQYF. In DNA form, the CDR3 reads TGCGCCAGCAGCTTGGTTTCTAGCGGGCTGACGGCAGATACGCAGTATTTT.

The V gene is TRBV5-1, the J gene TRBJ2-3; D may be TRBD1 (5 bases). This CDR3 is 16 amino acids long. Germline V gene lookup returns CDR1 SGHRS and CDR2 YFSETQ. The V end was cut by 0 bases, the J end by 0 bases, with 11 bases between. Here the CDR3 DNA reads TGCGCCAGCAGCTTGGCCCAGGGAAGGAGCACAGATACGCAGTATTTT. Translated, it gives CASSLAQGRSTDTQYF. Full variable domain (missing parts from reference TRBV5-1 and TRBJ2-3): KAGVTQTPRYLIKTRGQQVTLSCSPISGHRSVSWYQQTPGQGLQFLFEYFSETQRNKGNFPGRFSGRQFSNSRSEMNVSTLELGDSALYLCASSLAQGRSTDTQYFGPGTRLTVL.

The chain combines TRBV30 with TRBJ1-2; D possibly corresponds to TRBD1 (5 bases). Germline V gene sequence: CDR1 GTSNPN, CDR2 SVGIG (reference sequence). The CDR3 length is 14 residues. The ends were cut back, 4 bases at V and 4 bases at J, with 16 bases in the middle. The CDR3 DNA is TGTGCCTGGAACCCAGGTCGGGGGATCTATGGCTACACCTTC. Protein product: CAWNPGRGIYGYTF.

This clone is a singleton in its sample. CDR3 DNA sequence: TGTGCCAGCAGCCAAGGCTTCAGGGGTGATAATTCACCCCTCCACTTT. Protein product: CASSQGFRGDNSPLHF. The chain combines TRBV4-2 with TRBJ1-6, with D tentatively TRBD1 (6 bases). The V end was cut by 1 base, the J end by 5 bases, with 12 bases between. This CDR3 has 16 residues. The germline V gene has CDR1 LGHNA and CDR2 YNFKEQ.

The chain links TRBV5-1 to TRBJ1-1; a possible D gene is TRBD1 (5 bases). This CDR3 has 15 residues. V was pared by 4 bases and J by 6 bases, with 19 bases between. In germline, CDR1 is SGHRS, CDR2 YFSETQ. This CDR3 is CASSHNQGTRAEAFF. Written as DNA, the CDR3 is TGCGCCAGCAGCCATAACCAGGGTACCAGGGCTGAAGCTTTCTTT.

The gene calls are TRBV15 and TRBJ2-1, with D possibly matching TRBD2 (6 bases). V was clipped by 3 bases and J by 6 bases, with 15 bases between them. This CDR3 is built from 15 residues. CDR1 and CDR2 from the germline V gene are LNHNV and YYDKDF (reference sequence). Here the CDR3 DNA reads TGTGCCACCAGCAGGGGAACGGGGGTTGTCAATGAGCAGTTCTTC. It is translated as CATSRGTGVVNEQFF. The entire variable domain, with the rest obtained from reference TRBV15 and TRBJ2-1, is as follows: DAMVIQNPRYQVTQFGKPVTLSCSQTLNHNVMYWYQQKSSQAPKLLFHYYDKDFNNEADTPDNFQSRRPNTSFCFLDIRSPGLGDTAMYLCATSRGTGVVNEQFFGPGTRLTVL.

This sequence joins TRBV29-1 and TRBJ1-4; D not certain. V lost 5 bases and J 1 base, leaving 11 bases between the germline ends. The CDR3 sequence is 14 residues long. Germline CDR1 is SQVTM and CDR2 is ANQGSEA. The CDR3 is CSVSPSGTNEKLFF. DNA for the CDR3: TGCAGCGTTTCACCCAGTGGAACTAATGAAAAACTGTTTTTT.

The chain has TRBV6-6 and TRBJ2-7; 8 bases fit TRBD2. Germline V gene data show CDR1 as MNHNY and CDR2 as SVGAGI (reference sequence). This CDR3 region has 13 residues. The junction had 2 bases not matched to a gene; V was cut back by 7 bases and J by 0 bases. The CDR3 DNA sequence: TGTGCCAGCACCGGGGGGGCCTCCTACGAGCAGTACTTC. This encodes CASTGGASYEQYF.

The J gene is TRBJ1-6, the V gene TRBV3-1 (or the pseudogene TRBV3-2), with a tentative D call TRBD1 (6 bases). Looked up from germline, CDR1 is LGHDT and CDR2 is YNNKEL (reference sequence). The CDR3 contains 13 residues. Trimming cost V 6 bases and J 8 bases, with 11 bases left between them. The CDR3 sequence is CASRQGNHSPLHF. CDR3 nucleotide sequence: TGTGCCAGCAGACAGGGCAATCATTCACCCCTCCACTTT.

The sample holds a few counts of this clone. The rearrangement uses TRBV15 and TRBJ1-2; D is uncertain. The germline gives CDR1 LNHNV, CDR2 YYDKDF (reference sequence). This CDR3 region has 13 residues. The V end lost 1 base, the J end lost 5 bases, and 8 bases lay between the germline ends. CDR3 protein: CATSRVLGYGYTF. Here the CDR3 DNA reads TGTGCCACCAGCAGAGTACTAGGGTATGGCTACACCTTC.

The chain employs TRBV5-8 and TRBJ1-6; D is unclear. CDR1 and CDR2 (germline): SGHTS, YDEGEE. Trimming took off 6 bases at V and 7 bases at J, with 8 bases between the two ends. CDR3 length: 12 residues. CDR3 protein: CASTKPNSPLHF. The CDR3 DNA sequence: TGTGCCAGCACCAAGCCCAATTCACCCCTCCACTTT. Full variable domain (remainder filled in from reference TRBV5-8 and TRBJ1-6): EAGVTQSPTHLIKTRGQQATLRCSPISGHTSVYWYQQALGLGLQFLLWYDEGEERNRGNFPPRFSGRQFPNYSSELNVNALELEDSALYLCASTKPNSPLHFGNGTRLTVT.

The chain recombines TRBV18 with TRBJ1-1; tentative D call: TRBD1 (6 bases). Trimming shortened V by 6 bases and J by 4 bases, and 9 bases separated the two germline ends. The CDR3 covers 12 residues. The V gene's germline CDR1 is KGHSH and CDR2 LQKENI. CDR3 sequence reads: CASSQGGTEAFF. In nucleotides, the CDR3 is TGTGCCAGCTCCCAAGGGGGCACTGAAGCTTTCTTT.